This T cell receptor (beta chain) emerged from a study of immune evolution from preneoplasia to lung adenocarcinoma. Repertoires were generated with immunoSEQ multiplex PCR, while TCRdb's copy carries only in-frame clones and drops some. The sample shows 14,000 to 15,000 clones, more than 75% of them seen only once. The CDR3 runs 15 residues. The V gene's germline CDR1 is SGDLS and CDR2 YYNGEE. V was trimmed by 0 bases and J by 1 base, leaving 8 bases between them. Resections took place in Japan or China from about 2013 to 2017. Sequences were obtained from FFPE minimally invasive lung adenocarcinoma tissue. The genes are TRBV9 and TRBJ2-1; the D is unclear. This TCR derives from a person aged 60-80 years with lung adenocarcinoma. This CDR3 reads CASSVATGSYNEQFF. The DNA of the CDR3 is TGTGCCAGCAGCGTAGCTACCGGATCCTACAATGAGCAGTTCTTC.